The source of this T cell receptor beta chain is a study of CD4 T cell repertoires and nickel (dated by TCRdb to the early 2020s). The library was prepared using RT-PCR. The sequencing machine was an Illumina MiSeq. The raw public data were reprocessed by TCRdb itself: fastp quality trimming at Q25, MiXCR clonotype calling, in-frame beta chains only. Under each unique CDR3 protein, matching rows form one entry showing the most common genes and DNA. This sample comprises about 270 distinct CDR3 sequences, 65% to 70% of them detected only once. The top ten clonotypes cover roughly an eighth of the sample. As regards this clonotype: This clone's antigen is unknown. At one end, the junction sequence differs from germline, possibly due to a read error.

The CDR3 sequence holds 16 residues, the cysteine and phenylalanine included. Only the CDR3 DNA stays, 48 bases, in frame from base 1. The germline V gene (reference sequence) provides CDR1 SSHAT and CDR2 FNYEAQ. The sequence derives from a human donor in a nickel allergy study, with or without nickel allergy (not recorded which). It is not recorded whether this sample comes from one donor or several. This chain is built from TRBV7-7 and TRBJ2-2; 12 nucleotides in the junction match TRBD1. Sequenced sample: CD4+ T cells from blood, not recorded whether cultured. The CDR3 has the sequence CASSLPGTGGLGELFF. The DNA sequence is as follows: TGTGCTAGCAGCTTACCCGGGACAGGGGGCCTCGGGGAGCTGTTTTTT.